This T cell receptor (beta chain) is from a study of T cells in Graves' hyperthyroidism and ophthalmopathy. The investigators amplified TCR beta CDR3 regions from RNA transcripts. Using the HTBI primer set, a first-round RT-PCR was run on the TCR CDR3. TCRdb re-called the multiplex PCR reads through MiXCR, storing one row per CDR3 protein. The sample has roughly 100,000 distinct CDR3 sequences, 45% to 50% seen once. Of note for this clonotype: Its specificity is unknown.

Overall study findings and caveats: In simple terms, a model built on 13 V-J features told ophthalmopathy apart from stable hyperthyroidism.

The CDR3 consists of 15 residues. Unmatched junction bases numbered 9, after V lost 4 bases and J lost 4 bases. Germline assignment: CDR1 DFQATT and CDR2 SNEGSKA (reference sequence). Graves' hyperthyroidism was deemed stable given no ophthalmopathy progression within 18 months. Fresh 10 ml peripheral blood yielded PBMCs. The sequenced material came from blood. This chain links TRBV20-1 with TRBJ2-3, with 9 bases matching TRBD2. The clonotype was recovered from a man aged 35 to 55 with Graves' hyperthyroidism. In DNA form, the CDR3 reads TGCAGTGCTATATTTGGAGCGGGGGGCGCAGATACGCAGTATTTT. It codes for CSAIFGAGGADTQYF.